A selection of T cell receptor beta chains follows, all from one sample in a study of shared clonotypes between healthy human individuals. Using immunoSEQ multiplex PCR, the repertoire was profiled, and TCRdb retains in-frame clones only, with some absent. This sample yields over 2 million clones, of which under 95% are seen a single time; around 0.4% belongs to the top ten. The sequenced sample consisted of naive CD4+ T cells from PBMCs. Receptors were obtained from a man aged 18 to 30 in good health. Some clones in this sample may be carry-over from other donors' samples. Each CDR3 is given with its conserved first and last residue. D genes are given only for firm matches. Not every row has a clone size; where given, it reads once, few, many or a size class.

clone_size	j_call	d_call	v_call	cdr3_length	cdr3_aa	cdr3_nt
.	TRBJ2-5	.	TRBV6-5	14	CASQPSGGQETQYF	TGTGCCAGCCAACCAAGCGGTGGGCAAGAGACCCAGTACTTC
.	TRBJ2-7	.	TRBV10-3	13	CAISNLQGGEQYF	TGTGCCATCAGTAACCTCCAGGGGGGCGAGCAGTACTTC
.	TRBJ1-5	.	TRBV27	12	CASSQTNQPQHF	TGTGCCAGCAGTCAAACCAATCAGCCCCAGCATTTT
.	TRBJ1-1	.	TRBV6-1	12	CASSEMNTEAFF	TGTGCCAGCAGTGAAATGAACACTGAAGCTTTCTTT
.	TRBJ2-3	.	TRBV25-1	14	CASSGVGSADTQYF	TGTGCCAGCAGTGGTGTGGGGTCCGCAGATACGCAGTATTTT
.	TRBJ2-1	.	TRBV6-6	15	CASSYSGVPYNEQFF	TGTGCCAGCAGTTACTCGGGGGTTCCGTACAATGAGCAGTTCTTC
.	TRBJ2-3	.	TRBV5-1	15	CASSLARGGTDTQYF	TGCGCCAGCAGCTTGGCCAGGGGTGGCACAGATACGCAGTATTTT
.	TRBJ2-1	.	TRBV7-9	13	CASSSQALTEQFF	TGTGCCAGCAGCTCTCAGGCTCTCACGGAGCAGTTCTTC
once	TRBJ2-4	.	TRBV4-1	17	CASSQGRQGGRQNIQYF	TGCGCCAGCAGCCAAGGTAGACAGGGAGGTCGCCAAAACATTCAGTACTTC
.	TRBJ2-5	.	TRBV5-1	14	CASSLDWVEETQYF	TGCGCCAGCAGCTTGGATTGGGTCGAGGAGACCCAGTACTTC
.	TRBJ2-7	.	TRBV6-1	15	CASVTQRTPLYEQYF	TGTGCCAGCGTAACACAGAGAACCCCTCTTTACGAGCAGTACTTC
few	TRBJ2-7	.	TRBV11-2	12	CASSLDRGEQYF	TGTGCCAGCAGCTTAGACAGGGGCGAGCAGTACTTC
.	TRBJ2-7	TRBD1	TRBV5-1	14	CASSSRDRGAEQYF	TGCGCCAGCAGCTCGCGGGACAGGGGAGCCGAGCAGTACTTC
few	TRBJ2-1	.	TRBV11-3	13	CASSGKLAGEQFF	TGTGCCAGCAGTGGGAAGCTAGCAGGTGAGCAGTTCTTC
.	TRBJ2-1	TRBD1	TRBV5-5	14	CASSFRDRGNEQFF	TGTGCCAGCAGCTTCCGGGACAGGGGAAATGAGCAGTTCTTC
.	TRBJ2-1	TRBD2	TRBV5-1	17	CASSWGLAGWSYNEQFF	TGCGCCAGCAGCTGGGGACTAGCGGGCTGGTCCTACAATGAGCAGTTCTTC